Below are 12 T cell receptor beta chains sequenced from a single sample in a study of cytomegalovirus exposure and HLA in healthy donors. Method: immunoSEQ multiplex PCR; TCRdb's copy keeps in-frame clones and lacks some. The sample shows tens of thousands of clones, about 95% of them seen only once. The source material was PBMCs. Receptors were obtained from a man between 18 and 29 years old in good health and CMV-seropositive.

Here the CDR3 reads CASISGTSGKNTGELFF. CDR3 in DNA: TGCGCCAGCATTTCCGGGACTAGCGGAAAGAACACCGGGGAGCTGTTTTTT. This chain joins TRBV5-1 and TRBJ2-2; 11 nucleotides line up with TRBD2. The CDR3 sequence is 17 residues long. With 6 bases clipped from V and 1 base from J, the junction kept 8 bases outside the gene matches. CDR1 and CDR2 from the germline V gene are SGHRS and YFSETQ.

This chain uses TRBV6-5 with TRBJ2-7; 11 nucleotides align to TRBD2. The CDR3 length is 15 residues. Trimming cost V 2 bases and J 4 bases; bases outside gene matches: 4. Per germline, CDR1 MNHEY and CDR2 SVGAGI. CDR3 nucleotide sequence: TGTGCCAGCAGTTACGGAACTAGCGGGAGTTACGAGCAGTACTTC. Translation gives CASSYGTSGSYEQYF.

The rearrangement joins TRBV19 to TRBJ2-3; TRBD1 is a possible D gene (5 bases). Per germline, CDR1 LNHDA and CDR2 SQIVND (reference sequence). The V and J ends lost 4 bases and 2 bases respectively, with 7 bases between them. There are 13 residues in the CDR3. Here the CDR3 DNA reads TGTGCCAGTAGTACGACAGTCACAGATACGCAGTATTTT. Its translation: CASSTTVTDTQYF.

This chain joins TRBV9 and TRBJ2-3; TRBD2 matches 12 bases. CDR3 length: 16 amino acids. The germline gives CDR1 SGDLS, CDR2 YYNGEE. After removal of 4 bases from V and 2 bases from J, the junction contained 5 bases not matched to a gene. The CDR3 region is CASSSWTSGTTDTQYF. As DNA, the CDR3 is TGTGCCAGCAGCTCATGGACTAGCGGGACCACAGATACGCAGTATTTT.

The chain uses TRBV27 and TRBJ2-7; 7 bases line up with TRBD1. The CDR3 is made up of 15 amino acids. The V and J ends lost 2 bases and 4 bases, in that order; junction bases with no gene match: 8. Germline CDR1 and CDR2: MNHEY and SMNVEV (reference sequence). CDR3 sequence reads: CASSLSIGGAYEQYF. The CDR3 DNA follows: TGTGCCAGCAGTTTAAGTATAGGGGGCGCGTACGAGCAGTACTTC.

The CDR3 region has the DNA TGTGCCAGCAATACGGGTAATGAAAAACTGTTTTTT. It encodes CASNTGNEKLFF. The rearrangement uses TRBV28 and TRBJ1-4, with D hard to call. CDR3 size: 12 residues. CDR1 and CDR2 (germline): MDHEN, SYDVKM. Trimming cost V 7 bases and J 4 bases, with 7 bases left between them.

The J gene is TRBJ2-1, the V gene TRBV27, with TRBD2 identical over 9 bases. Trimming removed 1 base from V and 3 bases from J; junction bases left unmatched: 4. The germline V gene has CDR1 MNHEY and CDR2 SMNVEV (reference sequence). This CDR3 region has 16 residues. The DNA of the CDR3 is TGTGCCAGCAGTTTATATGGCGGGAGGGGCTACAATGAGCAGTTCTTC. It specifies CASSLYGGRGYNEQFF.

This chain links TRBV7-9 with TRBJ1-4; D possibly corresponds to TRBD1 (5 bases). Germline V gene lookup returns CDR1 SEHNR and CDR2 FQNEAQ (reference sequence). This CDR3 is 15 amino acids long. Trimming cost V 5 bases and J 6 bases, with 16 bases left between them. The CDR3 spells CASSPQGTGDEKLFF. The CDR3 bases are TGTGCCAGCAGCCCGCAGGGAACTGGGGATGAAAAACTGTTTTTT.

The chain combines TRBV30 with TRBJ2-1, with TRBD2 matching over 8 bases. The CDR3 loop spans 14 amino acids. Germline CDR1 is GTSNPN and CDR2 is SVGIG (reference sequence). V lost 0 bases, J lost 10 bases, and 8 bases stayed unmatched. The CDR3 loop reads CAWSVQLAAREQFF. The CDR3 bases are TGTGCCTGGAGTGTACAACTAGCGGCGCGAGAGCAGTTCTTC.

The rearrangement joins TRBV29-1 to TRBJ2-7; 7 bases align to TRBD1. Germline-derived CDR1 and CDR2 are SQVTM and ANQGSEA. The J segment lost 8 bases and the V segment lost 5 bases, leaving 9 bases of the junction unmatched. This CDR3 contains 12 residues. CDR3 nucleotide sequence: TGCAGCGTTAACCTGTGGGACAGTAAGCAGTACTTC. Translated, it gives CSVNLWDSKQYF.

The rearrangement joins TRBV10-3 to TRBJ1-5; D gene ambiguous. The CDR3 has 15 amino acids. Germline V lookup: CDR1 ENHRY, CDR2 SYGVKD. Trimming shortened V by 4 bases and J by 4 bases, and 14 bases separated the two germline ends. The CDR3 DNA sequence: TGTGCCATCAGTGTTGAGGGAATCGGGAATCAGCCCCAGCATTTT. This encodes CAISVEGIGNQPQHF.

J is TRBJ1-1 and V is TRBV7-9, with no clear D. This CDR3 region has 14 residues. Trimming removed 7 bases from V and 1 base from J, with 13 bases in between. CDR1 SEHNR and CDR2 FQNEAQ come from the germline V gene (reference sequence). CDR3 DNA sequence: TGTGCCAGCACCGAGCGGGCCTGGAACACTGAAGCTTTCTTT. Translated, it gives CASTERAWNTEAFF. Filled out from reference TRBV7-9 and TRBJ1-1, the complete variable domain reads DTGVSQNPRHKITKRGQNVTFRCDPISEHNRLYWYRQTLGQGPEFLTYFQNEAQLEKSRLLSDRFSAERPKGSFSTLEIQRTEQGDSAMYLCASTERAWNTEAFFGQGTRLTVV.